A single sample gave rise to the 24 T cell receptor beta chains below, sequenced in a study of regulatory T cells in long-lasting Graves disease. Researchers made TCR beta libraries by using iRepertoire HTBI primers and running Arm-PCR on CDR3 regions. TCRdb used MiXCR to reprocess the multiplex PCR reads, holding one entry per CDR3 protein. The table records 200,000 to 250,000 distinct CDR3 sequences, approximately 20% of them present only once. Regarding time point: newly diagnosed GD, antithyroid drugs for less than 3 months. RNA isolated from PBMCs was used to make the TCR library. The sequences come from peripheral blood mononuclear cells (PBMCs), collected at new diagnosis, from a patient treated with antithyroid drugs. These receptors all stem from a female donor with Graves disease.

This clonotype was seen at least ten times. The V gene is TRBV20-1, the J gene TRBJ1-2, with a possible D match to TRBD1 (5 bases). Germline CDR1 is DFQATT and CDR2 is SNEGSKA (reference sequence). Trimming left V 3 bases short and J 3 bases short, with 17 bases between. This CDR3 spans 15 amino acids. The CDR3 loop reads CSASSWSGGDYGYTF. In DNA, the CDR3 is TGCAGTGCTAGCTCCTGGAGTGGGGGAGACTATGGCTACACCTTC.

V is TRBV6-1 and J is TRBJ2-2, with D possibly TRBD2 on 5 matching bases. In germline, CDR1 is MNHNS, CDR2 SASEGT. The ends were cut back, 6 bases at V and 5 bases at J, with 10 bases in the middle. This CDR3 comprises 13 residues. Here the CDR3 DNA reads TGTGCCAGCAGGTTCCGAGGGACCGGGGAGCTGTTTTTT. Protein: CASRFRGTGELFF.

Ten or more counts support this clonotype. The chain is built from TRBV20-1 and TRBJ2-1; 7 positions match TRBD2. J was trimmed by 8 bases and V by 5 bases; bases with no gene match: 12. Germline V gives CDR1 DFQATT, CDR2 SNEGSKA (reference sequence). The CDR3 consists of 14 residues. CDR3 sequence: CSASAGEGTHEQFF. As DNA, the CDR3 is TGCAGTGCTTCCGCGGGAGAGGGAACCCATGAGCAGTTCTTC.

This clonotype was observed many times. V is TRBV12-3 or TRBV12-4 and J is TRBJ1-1; D is unclear. Trimming took 1 base from V and 1 from J, leaving 7 bases between them. The CDR3 runs 14 residues. The CDR3 coding sequence is TGTGCCAGCAGTTTAGTTATCCAGAACACTGAAGCTTTCTTT. Its protein product is CASSLVIQNTEAFF.

Comments on this clonotype: Just one base apart from a much larger clone, this may be a read error. This chain joins TRBV3-1 and TRBJ1-1, with D uncertain. The CDR3 contains 13 residues. In germline, CDR1 is LGHDT, CDR2 YNNKEL (reference sequence). Between the trimmed V and J ends, which lost 2 bases and 1 base, there was a span of 5 bases. The CDR3 region is CASSQTGNTEAFF. In DNA form, the CDR3 reads TGTGCCAGCAGCCAAACCGGGAACACTGAAGCTTTCTTT.

The CDR3 loop reads CASKAGALNTGELFF. CDR3 nucleotides: TGTGCCAGCAAAGCGGGAGCTCTGAACACCGGGGAGCTGTTTTTT. The chain employs TRBV12-3 or TRBV12-4 and TRBJ2-2; TRBD2 agrees at 8 bases. This CDR3 contains 15 residues. Unmatched junction bases numbered 5, after V lost 7 bases and J lost 1 base.

This clonotype was seen many times. The V and J genes are TRBV27 and TRBJ2-1; no clear D. Between the trimmed V and J ends, which lost 2 bases and 5 bases, there was a span of 10 bases. This CDR3 is 14 amino acids long. Germline V CDR1 and CDR2: MNHEY, SMNVEV (reference sequence). This chain's CDR3 is CASSLRSSHNEQFF. The CDR3 DNA reads TGTGCCAGCAGTTTAAGGTCCAGCCACAATGAGCAGTTCTTC.

This clonotype was counted many times. The chain has TRBV12-3 or TRBV12-4 and TRBJ2-7, with 8 bases identical to TRBD1. V was clipped by 5 bases and J by 5 bases; unmatched bases: 5. CDR3 length equals 13 residues. CDR3 loop: CASSDGQGHEQYF. CDR3 bases: TGTGCCAGCAGTGACGGACAGGGCCACGAGCAGTACTTC.

This clonotype was detected a few times. One end of the junction does not line up with germline, which may come from a read error. V and J are TRBV19 and TRBJ2-7, with D possibly matching TRBD1 (6 bases). Germline values: CDR1 LNHDA, CDR2 SQIVND (reference sequence). The CDR3 covers 14 residues. CDR3 in DNA: TGTGTCAGTAGCACGGGACAATCCTCCTACGAGCAGTACTTC. Amino acid sequence: CVSSTGQSSYEQYF.

The rearrangement uses TRBV5-5 and TRBJ2-7, with a weak D call TRBD1 (5 bases). There are 16 residues in the CDR3. The ends were cut back, 4 bases at V and 3 bases at J, with 20 bases in the middle. Germline assignment: CDR1 SGHKS and CDR2 YYEKEE (reference sequence). The CDR3 spells CASSATLSGRRYEQYF. The CDR3 DNA follows: TGTGCCAGCAGCGCGACCCTCTCAGGGCGACGCTACGAGCAGTACTTC.

The chain uses TRBV5-1 and TRBJ2-3; tentatively, D is TRBD1 (5 bases). The CDR3 contains 18 residues. The V gene lost 0 bases and the J gene lost 0 bases, with 17 bases spanning the gap. CDR1 is SGHRS, CDR2 YFSETQ, per germline. CDR3 coding DNA: TGCGCCAGCAGCTTGGGGCCCCCTGGTTGGGGCAGCACAGATACGCAGTATTTT. Translating it yields CASSLGPPGWGSTDTQYF.

This clonotype was seen a single time. For the CDR3, the DNA is TGTGCCAGCAGCCTAGTTTTGGGAGGCTGGGAGACCCAGTACTTC. Its protein product is CASSLVLGGWETQYF. The gene calls are TRBV7-2 and TRBJ2-5; a possible D gene is TRBD2 (6 bases). The V gene lost 5 bases and the J gene lost 5 bases, with 18 bases spanning the gap. This CDR3 is 15 amino acids long. Germline assignment: CDR1 SGHTA and CDR2 FQGNSA. The full variable domain, in which reference TRBV7-2 and TRBJ2-5 provide the parts outside the CDR3, is GAGVSQSPSNKVTEKGKDVELRCDPISGHTALYWYRQSLGQGLEFLIYFQGNSAPDKSGLPSDRFSAERTGGSVSTLTIQRTQQEDSAVYLCASSLVLGGWETQYFGPGTRLLVL.

This clonotype occurred many times. V usage is TRBV3-1 and J usage is TRBJ2-2; possible D gene TRBD2, 5 bases. There are 14 residues in the CDR3. CDR1 LGHDT and CDR2 YNNKEL come from the germline V gene (reference sequence). V lost 0 bases, J lost 5 bases, and 7 bases lay in between. Here the CDR3 DNA reads TGTGCCAGCAGCCAAGATTCGGGGACCGGGGAGCTGTTTTTT. It specifies CASSQDSGTGELFF.

This clonotype has only a few counts. This chain joins TRBV27 and TRBJ2-7, with 12 nucleotides matching TRBD1. Germline CDR1 is MNHEY and CDR2 is SMNVEV (reference sequence). The CDR3 totals 14 residues. V shed 4 bases and J 6 bases; nucleotides not matched to a gene: 4. CDR3 sequence: CASSWGQGAAEQYF. The CDR3 coding sequence is TGTGCCAGCAGTTGGGGACAGGGGGCGGCCGAGCAGTACTTC.

In this sample, this clonotype turned up a few times. The V gene is TRBV20-1, the J gene TRBJ1-2; TRBD1 might be the D (6 bases). This CDR3 has 14 residues. Germline V gives CDR1 DFQATT, CDR2 SNEGSKA (reference sequence). V was shortened by 0 bases and J by 4 bases, with 12 bases between the two germline ends. In DNA, the CDR3 is TGCAGTGCTAGAGAAACGGGGGGCCCCTATGGCTACACCTTC. It is translated as CSARETGGPYGYTF.

The sample holds many counts of this clonotype. Sequence at one end of the junction differs from germline and may be a read error. The chain has TRBV7-2 and TRBJ2-1; 12 bases are a match to TRBD2. The CDR3 extends over 15 amino acids. Germline CDR1 and CDR2: SGHTA and FQGNSA. The CDR3 here is CASSLTSGSLNEQFF. CDR3 bases: TGCGCCAGCAGCTTGACTAGCGGGAGTTTGAATGAGCAGTTCTTC. The full variable domain, in which reference TRBV7-2 and TRBJ2-1 provide the parts outside the CDR3, is GAGVSQSPSNKVTEKGKDVELRCDPISGHTALYWYRQSLGQGLEFLIYFQGNSAPDKSGLPSDRFSAERTGGSVSTLTIQRTQQEDSAVYLCASSLTSGSLNEQFFGPGTRLTVL.

The table lists this clonotype with many counts. V and J are TRBV9 and TRBJ2-1; 7 nucleotides align to TRBD1. This CDR3 has 17 residues. V gave up 0 bases and J gave up 2 bases; unmatched junction bases: 8. Germline-derived CDR1 and CDR2 are SGDLS and YYNGEE. CDR3 DNA: TGTGCCAGCAGCGTAGAGGGGGCAGCTCTTCCCTACAATGAGCAGTTCTTC. This encodes CASSVEGAALPYNEQFF.

This clonotype was found many times. The V and J genes are TRBV20-1 and TRBJ2-3; TRBD2 matches 10 bases. Per the germline V gene, CDR1 is DFQATT and CDR2 is SNEGSKA (reference sequence). This CDR3 spans 15 amino acids. After removal of 5 bases from V and 2 bases from J, the junction contained 7 bases not matched to a gene. This chain's CDR3 is CSAGPGLADTDTQYF. The CDR3 nucleotides read TGCAGTGCTGGCCCAGGACTAGCGGACACAGATACGCAGTATTTT.

This clonotype occurred many times. V and J are TRBV19 and TRBJ2-7; weak D call: TRBD2 (7 bases). Germline V gene sequence: CDR1 LNHDA, CDR2 SQIVND (reference sequence). Trimming stripped 8 bases from V and 12 bases from J, with 20 bases between. The CDR3 is 12 amino acids. The CDR3: CASQTGGGRLYF. The CDR3 nucleotides read TGTGCCAGTCAAACCGGCGGGGGCCGCCTGTACTTC.

This clonotype was observed many times. The chain couples TRBV11-2 to TRBJ2-7; TRBD2 agrees at 13 bases. CDR3 length: 15 residues. The trim removed 5 bases at V and 6 bases at J, leaving 7 bases unmatched. The germline CDR1 and CDR2 sequences are SGHAT and FQNNGV. CDR3 residues: CASSPWGLAGREQYF. The CDR3 bases are TGTGCCAGCAGCCCATGGGGACTAGCGGGACGCGAGCAGTACTTC.

This clonotype was recorded at least ten times. An end of the junction differs from the germline gene, which may be a read error. The chain carries TRBV7-2 and TRBJ1-2; possible D gene TRBD1, 5 bases. The germline V gene encodes CDR1 SGHTA and CDR2 FQGNSA. The CDR3 is made up of 13 amino acids. The CDR3 sequence: CASSLGGRSASAF. As DNA, the CDR3 is TGTGCCAGCAGCTTAGGGGGCAGGAGCGCTAGCGCCTTC.

There are many counts of this clonotype. The rearrangement joins TRBV10-3 to TRBJ2-2; TRBD2 might be the D (5 bases). CDR3 length: 13 residues. Between the trimmed V and J ends, which lost 8 bases and 4 bases, there was a span of 11 bases. Germline CDR1 and CDR2: ENHRY and SYGVKD. The CDR3 bases are TGTGCCATCGCCACAGCGGCCACCGGGGAGCTGTTTTTT. This gives the protein CAIATAATGELFF.

This clonotype was found many times. The chain joins TRBV28 to TRBJ1-1; D may be TRBD1 (5 bases). The germline V and J ends were trimmed by 10 bases and 3 bases, with 18 bases remaining between them. This CDR3 has 14 residues. Germline V gene lookup returns CDR1 MDHEN and CDR2 SYDVKM. The CDR3 region is CATRRGNRDTEAFF. DNA for the CDR3: TGTGCCACCCGGCGGGGCAACCGGGACACTGAAGCTTTCTTT.

At least ten counts were recorded for this clonotype. CDR3 nucleotide sequence: TGTGCCAGCAGTGGACCGGGACAGCTAACTGAAGCTTTCTTT. It encodes CASSGPGQLTEAFF. The gene calls are TRBV6-1 and TRBJ1-1; 7 bases are a match to TRBD1. This CDR3 region has 14 residues. J lost 5 bases, V lost 4 bases, and 7 bases had no gene match. The germline V gene encodes CDR1 MNHNS and CDR2 SASEGT.